The 9 T cell receptor beta chains presented below share a single source sample, sequenced in a study of T cell repertoires in cytomegalovirus infection. TCRdb re-called the reads with MiXCR, one entry per CDR3 protein. Here the sample spans 300,000 to 400,000 distinct CDR3 sequences, approximately 25% being singletons. Antigen specificity for these receptors is unknown. The source was cultured PBMCs, collected from culture after CMV antigen stimulation. These TCRs come from a human donor in good health (CMV status not recorded). Some clones in this sample may be carry-over from other donors' samples.

In this sample, this clonotype turned up many times. V gene TRBV6-2 or TRBV6-3 combines with J gene TRBJ2-1, with TRBD1 matching 9 bases. V lost 6 bases and J lost 8; bases outside the gene matches: 11. CDR1 is MNHEY and CDR2 is SVGEGT in the germline V gene. CDR3 length: 15 residues. The CDR3 DNA sequence: TGTGCCAGCAGCCAGGGACAGGGAAGTTGGGATGAGCAGTTCTTC. Encoded protein: CASSQGQGSWDEQFF.

This clonotype was counted many times. This chain links TRBV7-8 with TRBJ2-7; the match to TRBD2 covers 13 bases. With V trimmed by 1 base and J by 3 bases, 9 bases remained unmatched. CDR3 length equals 18 residues. Germline lookup yields CDR1 SGHVS and CDR2 FQNEAQ. CDR3 protein: CASSLGPGLAGAFYEQYV. CDR3 nucleotide sequence: TGTGCCAGCAGCTTAGGCCCTGGACTAGCGGGAGCCTTCTACGAGCAGTACGTC.

The chain uses TRBV6-2 or TRBV6-3 and TRBJ2-1, with D maybe TRBD2 (6 bases). The V and J ends lost 10 bases and 3 bases respectively, with 16 bases between them. From germline, CDR1 is MNHEY and CDR2 SVGEGT. This CDR3 is built from 14 residues. DNA for the CDR3: TGTGCCAACCGGGTCGACGGGAGCTACAATGAGCAGTTCTTC. This encodes CANRVDGSYNEQFF.

This clonotype occurred a few times. This rearrangement joins TRBV29-1 to TRBJ1-2; the D is unclear. Germline lookup yields CDR1 SQVTM and CDR2 ANQGSEA. The CDR3 length is 15 residues. Trimming shortened V by 0 bases and J by 7 bases, and 18 bases separated the two germline ends. DNA for the CDR3: TGCAGCGTTGAAGATTACTTATCCGGGAAAGGTGGCTACACCTTC. Translating gives CSVEDYLSGKGGYTF.

This sequence joins TRBV2 and TRBJ2-5; D call uncertain. V was trimmed by 4 bases and J by 1 base, leaving 7 bases between them. The germline V gene encodes CDR1 SNHLY and CDR2 FYNNEI. This CDR3 contains 13 residues. CDR3 DNA sequence: TGTGCCAGCAGTGCTGGGATCCAAGAGACCCAGTACTTC. This sequence encodes CASSAGIQETQYF.

This clonotype occurred a few times. V gene TRBV12-3 or TRBV12-4 combines with J gene TRBJ2-7; a possible D gene is TRBD2 (6 bases). This CDR3 has 15 residues. V was shortened by 3 bases and J by 3 bases, with 15 bases between the two germline ends. CDR3 sequence (DNA): TGTGCCAGCAGTTTTGGCGGGACGACCGTCTACGAGCAGTACGTC. This codes for CASSFGGTTVYEQYV.

A few counts support this clonotype. This rearrangement joins TRBV5-6 to TRBJ1-1; 7 positions agree with TRBD1. Germline trimming cut 4 bases from V and 6 bases from J; bases unmatched to any gene: 3. Germline loops: CDR1 SGHDT, CDR2 YYEEEE. The CDR3 contains 12 residues. The CDR3 DNA sequence: TGTGCCAGCAGCGTACAGGGGTCTGAAGCTTTCTTT. This codes for CASSVQGSEAFF.

This clonotype appeared a few times. V usage is TRBV6-5 and J usage is TRBJ1-1; D possibly corresponds to TRBD1 (6 bases). The CDR3 has 13 residues. Germline values: CDR1 MNHEY, CDR2 SVGAGI. V was cut by 7 bases and J by 0 bases, with 9 bases left in between. The CDR3 DNA sequence: TGTGCCAGCAAAGGACAGATGAACACTGAAGCTTTCTTT. It translates to CASKGQMNTEAFF.

This clonotype was seen a handful of times. This chain uses TRBV12-3 or TRBV12-4 with TRBJ1-2; D unresolved. V dropped 2 bases and J dropped 0 bases, with 22 bases sitting between them. CDR3 length: 19 residues. The CDR3 nucleotides are TGTGCCAGCAGTTTATATTCGACAAGACTACCCAGAACTAACTATGGCTACACCTTC. Its translation is CASSLYSTRLPRTNYGYTF.